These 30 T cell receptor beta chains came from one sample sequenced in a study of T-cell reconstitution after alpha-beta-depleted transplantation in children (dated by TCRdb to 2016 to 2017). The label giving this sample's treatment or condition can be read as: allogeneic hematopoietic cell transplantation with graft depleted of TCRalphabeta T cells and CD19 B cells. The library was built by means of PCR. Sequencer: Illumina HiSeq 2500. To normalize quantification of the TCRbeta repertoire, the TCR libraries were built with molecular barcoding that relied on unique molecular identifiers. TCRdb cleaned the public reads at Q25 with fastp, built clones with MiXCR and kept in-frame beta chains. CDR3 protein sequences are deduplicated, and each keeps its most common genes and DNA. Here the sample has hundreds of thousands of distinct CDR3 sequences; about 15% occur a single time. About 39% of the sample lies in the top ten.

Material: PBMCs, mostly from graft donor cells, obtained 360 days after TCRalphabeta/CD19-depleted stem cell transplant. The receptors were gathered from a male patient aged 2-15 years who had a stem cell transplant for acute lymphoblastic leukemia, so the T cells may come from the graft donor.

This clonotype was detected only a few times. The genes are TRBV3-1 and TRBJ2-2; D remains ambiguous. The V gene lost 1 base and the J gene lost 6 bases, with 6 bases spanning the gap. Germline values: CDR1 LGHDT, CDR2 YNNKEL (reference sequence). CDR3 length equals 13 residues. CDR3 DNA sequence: TGTGCCAGCAGCCAAGGTGGCTCCGGGGAGCTGTTTTTT. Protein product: CASSQGGSGELFF.

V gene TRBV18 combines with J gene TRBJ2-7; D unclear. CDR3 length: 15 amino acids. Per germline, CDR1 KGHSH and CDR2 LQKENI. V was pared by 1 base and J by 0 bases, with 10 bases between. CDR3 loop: CASSPRAPLSYEQYF. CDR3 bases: TGTGCCAGCTCACCACGGGCACCCCTCTCCTACGAGCAGTACTTC.

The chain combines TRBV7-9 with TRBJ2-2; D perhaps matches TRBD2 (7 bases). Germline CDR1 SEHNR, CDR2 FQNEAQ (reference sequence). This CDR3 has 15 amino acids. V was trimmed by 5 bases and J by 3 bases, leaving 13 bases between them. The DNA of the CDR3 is TGTGCCAGCAGCCCCGCGGGGGCCGACACCGGGGAGCTGTTTTTT. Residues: CASSPAGADTGELFF. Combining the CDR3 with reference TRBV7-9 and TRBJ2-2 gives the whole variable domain DTGVSQNPRHKITKRGQNVTFRCDPISEHNRLYWYRQTLGQGPEFLTYFQNEAQLEKSRLLSDRFSAERPKGSFSTLEIQRTEQGDSAMYLCASSPAGADTGELFFGEGSRLTVL.

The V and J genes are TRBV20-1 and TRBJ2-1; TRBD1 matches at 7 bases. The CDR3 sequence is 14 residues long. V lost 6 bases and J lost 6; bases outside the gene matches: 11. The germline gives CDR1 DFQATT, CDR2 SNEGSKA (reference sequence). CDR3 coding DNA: TGCAGTGCCCCTCGACAGGGTATTGGCAATGAGCAGTTCTTC. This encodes CSAPRQGIGNEQFF.

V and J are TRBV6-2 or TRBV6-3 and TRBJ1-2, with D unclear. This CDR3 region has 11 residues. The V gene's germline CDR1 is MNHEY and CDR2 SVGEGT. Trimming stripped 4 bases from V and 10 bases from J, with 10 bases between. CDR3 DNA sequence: TGTGCCAGCAGTTTCAGCGCGAACTACACCTTC. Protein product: CASSFSANYTF.

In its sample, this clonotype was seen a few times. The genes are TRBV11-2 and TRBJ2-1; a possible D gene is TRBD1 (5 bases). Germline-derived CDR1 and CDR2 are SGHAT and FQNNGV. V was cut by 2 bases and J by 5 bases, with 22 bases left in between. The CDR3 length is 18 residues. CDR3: CASSLPIVTGLGHNEQFF. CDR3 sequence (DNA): TGTGCCAGCAGCTTACCCATCGTTACAGGCCTCGGTCACAATGAGCAGTTCTTC.

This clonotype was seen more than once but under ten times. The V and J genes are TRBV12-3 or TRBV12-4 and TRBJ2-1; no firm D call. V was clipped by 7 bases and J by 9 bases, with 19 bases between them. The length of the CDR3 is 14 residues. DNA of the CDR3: TGTGCCAGCATCCCTCCTCGGGCGCGTACTGAGCAGTTCTTC. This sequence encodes CASIPPRARTEQFF.

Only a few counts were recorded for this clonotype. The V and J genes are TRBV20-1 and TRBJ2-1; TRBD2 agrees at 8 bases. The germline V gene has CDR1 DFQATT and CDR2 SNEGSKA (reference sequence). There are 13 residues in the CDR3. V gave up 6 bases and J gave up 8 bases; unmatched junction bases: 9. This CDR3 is CSAPSGGADEQFF. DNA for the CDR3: TGCAGTGCCCCCTCCGGGGGGGCGGATGAGCAGTTCTTC.

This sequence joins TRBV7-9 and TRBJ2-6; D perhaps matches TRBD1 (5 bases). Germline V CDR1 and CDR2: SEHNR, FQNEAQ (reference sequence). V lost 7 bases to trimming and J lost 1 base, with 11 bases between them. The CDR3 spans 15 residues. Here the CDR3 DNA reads TGTGCCAGCACAAAGACAGAGTCTGGGGCCAACGTCCTGACTTTC. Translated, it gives CASTKTESGANVLTF.

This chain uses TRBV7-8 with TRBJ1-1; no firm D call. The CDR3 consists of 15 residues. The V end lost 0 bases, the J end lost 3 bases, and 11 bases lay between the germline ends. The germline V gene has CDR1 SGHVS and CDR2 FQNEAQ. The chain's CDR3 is CASSLAGSAYTEAFF. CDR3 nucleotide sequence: TGTGCCAGCAGCTTAGCTGGATCAGCTTACACTGAAGCTTTCTTT.

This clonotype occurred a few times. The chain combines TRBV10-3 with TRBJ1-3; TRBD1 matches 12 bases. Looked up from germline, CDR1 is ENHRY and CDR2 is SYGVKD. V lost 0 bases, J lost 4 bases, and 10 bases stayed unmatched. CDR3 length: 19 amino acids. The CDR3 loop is CAISESLPGQGAKGNTIYF. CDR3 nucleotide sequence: TGTGCCATCAGTGAGTCACTACCGGGACAGGGGGCGAAAGGAAACACCATATATTTT.

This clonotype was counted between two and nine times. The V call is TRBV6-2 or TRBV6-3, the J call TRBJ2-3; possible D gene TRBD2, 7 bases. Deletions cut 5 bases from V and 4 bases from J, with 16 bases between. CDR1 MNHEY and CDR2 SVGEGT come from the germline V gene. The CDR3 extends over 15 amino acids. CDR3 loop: CASSPRGRGSDTQYF. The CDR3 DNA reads TGTGCCAGCAGTCCCCGGGGGCGGGGGTCAGATACGCAGTATTTT.

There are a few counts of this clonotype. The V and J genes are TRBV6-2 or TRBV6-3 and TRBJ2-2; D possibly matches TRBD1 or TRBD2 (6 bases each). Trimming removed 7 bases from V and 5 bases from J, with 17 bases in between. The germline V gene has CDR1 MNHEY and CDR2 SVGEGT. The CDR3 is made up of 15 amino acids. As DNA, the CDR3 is TGTGCCAGCATTAAGGCCGGGGGCAGGACCGGGGAGCTGTTTTTT. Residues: CASIKAGGRTGELFF.

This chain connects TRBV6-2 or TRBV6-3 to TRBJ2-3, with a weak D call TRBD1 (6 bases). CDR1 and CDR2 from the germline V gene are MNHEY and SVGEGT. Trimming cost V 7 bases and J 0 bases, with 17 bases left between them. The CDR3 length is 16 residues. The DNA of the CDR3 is TGTGCCAGCACCCCACAGGGAGATGGAAGCACAGATACGCAGTATTTT. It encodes CASTPQGDGSTDTQYF.

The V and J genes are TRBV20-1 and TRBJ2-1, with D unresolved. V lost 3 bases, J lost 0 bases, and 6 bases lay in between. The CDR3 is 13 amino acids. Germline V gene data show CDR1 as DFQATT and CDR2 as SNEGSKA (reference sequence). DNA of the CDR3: TGCAGTGCTAGGCCGTCCTCCTACAATGAGCAGTTCTTC. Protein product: CSARPSSYNEQFF.

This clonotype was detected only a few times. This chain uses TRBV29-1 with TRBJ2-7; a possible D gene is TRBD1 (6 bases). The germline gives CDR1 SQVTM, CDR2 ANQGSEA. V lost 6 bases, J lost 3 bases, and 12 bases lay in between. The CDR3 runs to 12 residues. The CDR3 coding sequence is TGCAGCGTGACGGACAGAAGCTACGAGCAGTACTTC. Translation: CSVTDRSYEQYF.

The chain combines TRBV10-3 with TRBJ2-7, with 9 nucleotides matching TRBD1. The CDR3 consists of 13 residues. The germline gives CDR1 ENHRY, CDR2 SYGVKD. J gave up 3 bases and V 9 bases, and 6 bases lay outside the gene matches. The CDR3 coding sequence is TGTGCCATAAACAGGGGGCGCATCTACGAGCAGTACTTC. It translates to CAINRGRIYEQYF.

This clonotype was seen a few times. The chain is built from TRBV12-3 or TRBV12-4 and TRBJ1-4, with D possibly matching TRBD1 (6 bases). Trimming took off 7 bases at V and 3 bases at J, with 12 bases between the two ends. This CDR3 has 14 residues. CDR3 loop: CASTNRVSNEKLFF. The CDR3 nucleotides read TGTGCCAGCACTAACAGGGTGTCTAATGAAAAACTGTTTTTT.

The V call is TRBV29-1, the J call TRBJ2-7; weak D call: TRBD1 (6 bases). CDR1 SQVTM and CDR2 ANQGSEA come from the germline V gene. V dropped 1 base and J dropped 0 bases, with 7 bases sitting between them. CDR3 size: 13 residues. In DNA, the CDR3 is TGCAGCGTTGAAGTGGACAGCTCCTACGAGCAGTACTTC. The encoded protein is CSVEVDSSYEQYF.

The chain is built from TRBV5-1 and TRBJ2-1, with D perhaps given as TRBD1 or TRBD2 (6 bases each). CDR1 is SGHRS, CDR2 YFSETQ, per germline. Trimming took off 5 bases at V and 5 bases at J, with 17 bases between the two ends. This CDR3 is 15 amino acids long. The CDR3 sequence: CASRGGSFPNNEQFF. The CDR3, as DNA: TGCGCCAGCAGAGGGGGGTCATTTCCTAACAATGAGCAGTTCTTC.

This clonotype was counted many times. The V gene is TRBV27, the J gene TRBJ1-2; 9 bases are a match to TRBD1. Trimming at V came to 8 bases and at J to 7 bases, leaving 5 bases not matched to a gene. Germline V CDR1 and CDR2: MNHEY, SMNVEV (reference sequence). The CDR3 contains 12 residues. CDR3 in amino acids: CASRDRVGGYTF. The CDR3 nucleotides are TGTGCCAGCCGGGACAGGGTCGGTGGCTACACCTTC.

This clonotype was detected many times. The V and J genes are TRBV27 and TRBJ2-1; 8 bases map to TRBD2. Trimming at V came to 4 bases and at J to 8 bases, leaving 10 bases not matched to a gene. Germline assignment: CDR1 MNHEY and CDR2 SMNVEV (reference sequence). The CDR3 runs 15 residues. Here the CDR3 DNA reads TGTGCCAGCAGTTCACCGGGGGGGCCTTCCGATGAGCAGTTCTTC. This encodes CASSSPGGPSDEQFF.

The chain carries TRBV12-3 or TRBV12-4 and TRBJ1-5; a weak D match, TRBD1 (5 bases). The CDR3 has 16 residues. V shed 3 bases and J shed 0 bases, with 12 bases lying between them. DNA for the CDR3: TGTGCCAGCAGTTTGGGGCAGGTTAATAGCAATCAGCCCCAGCATTTT. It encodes CASSLGQVNSNQPQHF.

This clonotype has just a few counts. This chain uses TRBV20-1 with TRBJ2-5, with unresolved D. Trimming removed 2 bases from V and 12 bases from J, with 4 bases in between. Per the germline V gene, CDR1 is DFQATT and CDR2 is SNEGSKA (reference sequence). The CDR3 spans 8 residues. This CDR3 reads CSARPEYF. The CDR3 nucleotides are TGCAGTGCTAGACCAGAGTACTTC.

In DNA form, the CDR3 reads TGTGCCAGCAGAACAGGCTACTTGAACACTGAAGCTTTCTTT. Its protein is CASRTGYLNTEAFF. The chain has TRBV12-3 or TRBV12-4 and TRBJ1-1, with D possibly being TRBD1 (5 bases). The CDR3 is made up of 14 amino acids. Between the trimmed V and J ends, which lost 6 bases and 0 bases, there was a span of 11 bases.

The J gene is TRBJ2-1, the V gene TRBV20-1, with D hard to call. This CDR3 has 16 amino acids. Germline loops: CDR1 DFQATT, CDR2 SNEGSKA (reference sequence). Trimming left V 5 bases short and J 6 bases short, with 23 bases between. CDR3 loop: CSAEMKPVFWGNEQFF. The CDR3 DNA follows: TGCAGTGCTGAAATGAAGCCAGTTTTCTGGGGCAATGAGCAGTTCTTC.

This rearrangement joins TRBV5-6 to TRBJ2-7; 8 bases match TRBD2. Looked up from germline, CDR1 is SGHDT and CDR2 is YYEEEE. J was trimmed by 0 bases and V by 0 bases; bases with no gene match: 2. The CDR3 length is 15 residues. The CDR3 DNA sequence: TGTGCCAGCAGCTTGGGTAGCGGGGTCTCCTACGAGCAGTACTTC. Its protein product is CASSLGSGVSYEQYF.

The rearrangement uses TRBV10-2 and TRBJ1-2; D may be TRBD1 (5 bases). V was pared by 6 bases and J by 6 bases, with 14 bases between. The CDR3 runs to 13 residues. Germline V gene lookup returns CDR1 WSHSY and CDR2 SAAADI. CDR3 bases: TGCGCCAGCAGGCAAGAGCCAGGGAATGGCTACACCTTC. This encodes CASRQEPGNGYTF.

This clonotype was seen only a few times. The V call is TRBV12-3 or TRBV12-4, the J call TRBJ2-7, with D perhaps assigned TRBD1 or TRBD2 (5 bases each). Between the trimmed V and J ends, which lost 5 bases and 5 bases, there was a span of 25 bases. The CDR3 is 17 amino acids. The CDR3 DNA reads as TGTGCCAGCAGTCTAGGGGACCGGACGGACTGGCTGGACGAGCAGTACTTC. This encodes CASSLGDRTDWLDEQYF.

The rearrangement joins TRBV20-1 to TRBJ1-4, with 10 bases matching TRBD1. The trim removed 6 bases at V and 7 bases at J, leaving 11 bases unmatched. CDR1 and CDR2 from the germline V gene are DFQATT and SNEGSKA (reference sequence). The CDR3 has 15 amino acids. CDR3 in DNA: TGCAGTGCCACAGACAGGGGGCATCATAGTGAAAAACTGTTTTTT. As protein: CSATDRGHHSEKLFF.